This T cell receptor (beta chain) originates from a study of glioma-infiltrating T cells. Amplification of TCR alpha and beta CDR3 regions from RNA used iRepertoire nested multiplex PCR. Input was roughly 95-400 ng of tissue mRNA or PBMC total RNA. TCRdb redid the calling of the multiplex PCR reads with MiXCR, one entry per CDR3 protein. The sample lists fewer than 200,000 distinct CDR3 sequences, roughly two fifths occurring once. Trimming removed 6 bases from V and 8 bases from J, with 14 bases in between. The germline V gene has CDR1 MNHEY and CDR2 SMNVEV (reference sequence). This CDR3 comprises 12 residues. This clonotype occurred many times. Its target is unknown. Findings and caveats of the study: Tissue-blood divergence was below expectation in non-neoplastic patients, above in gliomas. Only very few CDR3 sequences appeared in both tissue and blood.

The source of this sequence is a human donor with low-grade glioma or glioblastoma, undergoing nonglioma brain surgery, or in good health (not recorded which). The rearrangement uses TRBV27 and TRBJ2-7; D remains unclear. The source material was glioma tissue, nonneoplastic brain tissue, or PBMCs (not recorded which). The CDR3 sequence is CASRDTFLQQYF. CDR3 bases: TGTGCCAGCAGAGACACCTTTTTGCAGCAGTACTTC.